This TCR beta chain appears in the sequencing data of a study of T-cell reconstitution after alpha-beta-depleted transplantation in children (dated by TCRdb to 2015 to 2016). With regard to the full study: Using TCR repertoire profiling, the study quantitatively followed how T-cell immune reconstitution unfolded in children after TCRalphabeta/CD19-depleted allogeneic hematopoietic cell transplantation.

The CDR3 holds 12 amino acids from the cysteine to the phenylalanine. Of all the DNA, just the CDR3 is kept, 36 bases in frame from base 1. V gives up 7 bases and J gives up 0 bases, and the segment between their germline ends measures 6 bases. According to the germline V gene, CDR1 reads SGDLS and CDR2 reads YYNGEE. Turning to this clonotype: No cognate antigen has been identified for it. Base qualities were left out, and no much larger clone turns up one base away.

The library came from PCR. Sequencing used an Illumina HiSeq 2500. TCR library preparation used molecular barcoding, with unique molecular identifiers applied to normalize quantification of the TCRbeta repertoire. The public reads were reprocessed in TCRdb via fastp at Q25 and MiXCR, keeping in-frame beta chains. One record per CDR3 amino acid sequence lists the most common genes and DNA. The sample table contains under 140,000 distinct CDR3 sequences; only one count was recorded for approximately 10% of them. More than 7% of the sample is held by the ten biggest clonotypes. The input for sequencing was PBMCs from the stem cell graft donor, taken from the stem cell graft. The chain is made from TRBV9 and TRBJ2-3, with no D gene named confidently. The source is a human donor who donated a stem cell graft to a child with acute lymphoblastic leukemia. CDR3 reads: CASGRSTDTQYF. The sequence in DNA is TGTGCCAGCGGGCGGAGCACAGATACGCAGTATTTT.